This T cell receptor (beta chain) was found in a study of blood T cell repertoires in COVID-19. Study background: Sites across the United States, Italy and Spain contributed samples from acute and convalescent COVID-19. PBMCs, B-cell-depleted T cells, or T cells were the source of the cDNA or gDNA that made up the material.

Authors' processing steps: How many nucleated cells were present was estimated from reference gene primer amplification. Sequencing was performed with immunoSEQ multiplex PCR; in TCRdb, only in-frame clones are kept and a portion is missing. V, J and clone size were drawn from that table, and D and trimming were deduced from the DNA. Among roughly 140,000 clones listed, approximately 79% were seen once. The V gene end was trimmed by 7 bases and the J gene end by 5 bases; junction bases not matched to a gene: 8. Looked up from germline, CDR1 is SGHRS and CDR2 is YFSETQ. This CDR3 is 14 amino acids long.

The sequencing input was peripheral blood. The V and J genes are TRBV5-1 and TRBJ2-3; 9 nucleotides agree with TRBD2. The receptor comes from a man aged 50 or older with active or convalescent COVID-19. DNA for the CDR3: TGCGCCAGCGTAGCGGGAGTAGAGGTAGATACGCAGTATTTT. This sequence encodes CASVAGVEVDTQYF.